The 25 T cell receptor beta chains in this list originate from one sample, sequenced in a study of identical twins (dated by TCRdb to 2015 to 2016). The library came from 5' RACE. Sequenced using an Illumina HiSeq 2000. TCRdb took the public reads, trimmed them with fastp at Q25, ran MiXCR for clone calling and kept in-frame beta chains. Each entry merges the rows of one CDR3 protein and shows their most common DNA and genes. The sample includes roughly 260,000 distinct CDR3 sequences, with approximately 7.3% observed a single time. The ten largest clonotypes hold less than 6.5% of the sample. These data also featured in a second study, about yellow fever vaccine responses in identical twins.

The sample consisted of CD8+ T cells sorted from blood. These receptors came from a young woman in good health.

The chain employs TRBV27 and TRBJ2-1, with D uncertain. CDR1 and CDR2 (germline): MNHEY, SMNVEV (reference sequence). The CDR3 extends over 17 amino acids. V gave up 0 bases and J gave up 6 bases, with 18 bases separating them. This chain's CDR3 is CASSLSPDTLNLNEQFF. CDR3 DNA: TGTGCCAGCAGTTTATCTCCCGACACCCTCAACCTCAATGAGCAGTTCTTC.

The chain has TRBV7-9 and TRBJ1-5; 10 nucleotides agree with TRBD1. The CDR3 extends over 15 amino acids. V was pared by 5 bases and J by 5 bases, with 6 bases of the junction left unmatched. The germline gives CDR1 SEHNR, CDR2 FQNEAQ (reference sequence). The CDR3 region has the DNA TGTGCCAGCAGCCCAAAAGGGACAGGGGATCAGCCCCAGCATTTT. Translation: CASSPKGTGDQPQHF.

The chain is built from TRBV7-9 and TRBJ2-1; TRBD2 aligns across 9 bases. The CDR3 has 11 residues. V lost 11 bases to trimming and J lost 9 bases; unmatched junction nucleotides: 5. CDR1 SEHNR and CDR2 FQNEAQ come from the germline V gene (reference sequence). This CDR3 reads CAALRGGEQFF. CDR3 DNA sequence: TGTGCCGCACTGCGGGGGGGTGAGCAGTTCTTC. The whole variable domain, filled in from reference TRBV7-9 and TRBJ2-1, reads DTGVSQNPRHKITKRGQNVTFRCDPISEHNRLYWYRQTLGQGPEFLTYFQNEAQLEKSRLLSDRFSAERPKGSFSTLEIQRTEQGDSAMYLCAALRGGEQFFGPGTRLTVL.

The chain carries TRBV14 and TRBJ2-2, with TRBD1 matching over 7 bases. V was clipped by 6 bases and J by 6 bases; unmatched bases: 7. Germline V lookup: CDR1 SGHDN, CDR2 FVKESK. The CDR3 sequence is 14 residues long. For the CDR3, the DNA is TGTGCCAGCAGTAACAGGGGATACCCCGGGGAGCTGTTTTTT. It specifies CASSNRGYPGELFF.

This clonotype was seen only once. A junction end diverges from the germline sequence, so it may reflect a read error. The CDR3 nucleotides are TGCGTCAGCAGCCAAGCCGGGACAGGGCCGGAGACCCAGTACTTC. Its protein product is CVSSQAGTGPETQYF. The chain recombines TRBV4-1 with TRBJ2-5; 9 nucleotides line up with TRBD1. The CDR3 runs to 15 residues. CDR1 MGHRA and CDR2 YSYEKL come from the germline V gene.

This clonotype appeared many times. V usage is TRBV28 and J usage is TRBJ1-2; D is possibly TRBD1 (5 bases). V lost 7 bases to trimming and J lost 5 bases, with 14 bases between them. This CDR3 contains 13 residues. Germline V lookup: CDR1 MDHEN, CDR2 SYDVKM. In DNA form, the CDR3 reads TGTGCCAGCACCCTTGCGGGGGAGTATGGCTACACCTTC. It yields the protein CASTLAGEYGYTF.

This clonotype was counted only a few times. V gene TRBV7-8 combines with J gene TRBJ2-1; 7 nucleotides line up with TRBD1. This CDR3 contains 13 residues. V shed 5 bases, J shed 10 bases, and the junction held 8 bases outside the gene matches. Per the germline V gene, CDR1 is SGHVS and CDR2 is FQNEAQ. CDR3 in amino acids: CASSPPQGSEQFF. DNA of the CDR3: TGTGCCAGCAGCCCACCACAGGGGTCGGAGCAGTTCTTC.

This clonotype showed up many times. The gene calls are TRBV28 and TRBJ2-2, with D unclear. The CDR3 has 13 amino acids. V was cut by 3 bases and J by 6 bases, with 8 bases left in between. Germline-derived CDR1 and CDR2 are MDHEN and SYDVKM. The CDR3 region has the DNA TGTGCCAGCAGTTTTCGTTTAGCCGGGGAGCTGTTTTTT. Translation: CASSFRLAGELFF.

This clonotype was counted at least ten times. The V call is TRBV20-1, the J call TRBJ2-2; 7 bases are shared with TRBD2. CDR3 length: 12 residues. Germline V lookup: CDR1 DFQATT, CDR2 SNEGSKA (reference sequence). Germline trimming cut 4 bases from V and 7 bases from J; bases unmatched to any gene: 3. The CDR3 protein is CSATSGVGELFF. CDR3 nucleotides: TGCAGTGCTACCAGCGGGGTCGGGGAGCTGTTTTTT.

V and J are TRBV20-1 and TRBJ2-5; D call uncertain. Trimming shortened V by 1 base and J by 0 bases, and 6 bases separated the two germline ends. CDR3 length: 13 residues. Germline-derived CDR1 and CDR2 are DFQATT and SNEGSKA (reference sequence). The chain's CDR3 is CSARVANQETQYF. The CDR3 nucleotides read TGCAGTGCTAGAGTAGCTAACCAAGAGACCCAGTACTTC.

This clonotype occurred many times. V is TRBV28 and J is TRBJ2-7; D is possibly TRBD2 (5 bases). In germline, CDR1 is MDHEN, CDR2 SYDVKM. The germline V and J ends were trimmed by 5 bases and 11 bases, with 16 bases remaining between them. The CDR3 contains 12 residues. The CDR3 DNA follows: TGTGCCAGCAGTAATCGAGGGAATGACGAGTACTTC. Translation gives CASSNRGNDEYF.

The V and J genes are TRBV7-9 and TRBJ1-1; weak D call: TRBD1 (5 bases). Trimming took off 3 bases at V and 3 bases at J, with 14 bases between the two ends. The CDR3 totals 15 residues. Germline V CDR1 and CDR2: SEHNR, FQNEAQ (reference sequence). CDR3 coding DNA: TGTGCCAGCAGCTTGGGAACTGGGGGATACACTGAAGCTTTCTTT. It translates to CASSLGTGGYTEAFF.

This clonotype appeared a few times. The chain links TRBV20-1 to TRBJ2-5; D remains ambiguous. Deletions cut 2 bases from V and 0 bases from J, with 10 bases between. The CDR3 contains 14 residues. The germline gives CDR1 DFQATT, CDR2 SNEGSKA (reference sequence). CDR3 sequence reads: CSARFDGYQETQYF. The CDR3 DNA follows: TGCAGTGCTAGATTTGACGGCTACCAAGAGACCCAGTACTTC.

In this sample, this clonotype turned up a few times. The CDR3 sequence: CATSDFNYNTGELFF. As DNA, the CDR3 is TGTGCCACCAGTGATTTTAACTACAACACCGGGGAGCTGTTTTTT. The chain carries TRBV24-1 and TRBJ2-2; D unclear. This CDR3 has 15 residues. V gave up 1 base and J gave up 2 bases, with 7 bases separating them. In germline, CDR1 is KGHDR, CDR2 SFDVKD.

At least ten counts were recorded for this clonotype. V is TRBV28 and J is TRBJ2-7, with 8 bases fitting TRBD1. The CDR3 totals 16 residues. CDR1 is MDHEN, CDR2 SYDVKM, per germline. Unmatched junction bases numbered 14, after V lost 6 bases and J lost 4 bases. CDR3 nucleotide sequence: TGTGCCAGCAGCCCCTCAGGGACAGGCCTTTTGTACGAGCAGTACTTC. This codes for CASSPSGTGLLYEQYF.

This clonotype has a count of ten or more. DNA for the CDR3: TGTGCCAGCAGCTTGGAAAAGGGAACCTACGAGCAGTACGTC. Translation: CASSLEKGTYEQYV. V gene TRBV5-5 combines with J gene TRBJ2-7; no firm D call. The V gene lost 0 bases and the J gene lost 2 bases, with 9 bases spanning the gap. Per germline, CDR1 SGHKS and CDR2 YYEKEE (reference sequence). The CDR3 runs to 14 residues.

This clonotype was counted at least ten times. The chain employs TRBV28 and TRBJ2-1; perhaps TRBD1 as D (5 bases). This CDR3 comprises 12 residues. Deletions cut 10 bases from V and 3 bases from J, with 10 bases between. Germline CDR1 MDHEN, CDR2 SYDVKM. CDR3 nucleotide sequence: TGTGCCACCATGACAGTCTACAATGAGCAGTTCTTC. It codes for CATMTVYNEQFF.

This clonotype was found a few times. V usage is TRBV7-9 and J usage is TRBJ1-4; D call uncertain. The length of the CDR3 is 11 residues. V was shortened by 3 bases and J by 8 bases, with 4 bases between the two germline ends. Germline V gives CDR1 SEHNR, CDR2 FQNEAQ (reference sequence). CDR3 in DNA: TGTGCCAGCAGCTTCCAGGAAAAACTGTTTTTT. Translation: CASSFQEKLFF. Supplemented by reference TRBV7-9 and TRBJ1-4, the full variable domain reads DTGVSQNPRHKITKRGQNVTFRCDPISEHNRLYWYRQTLGQGPEFLTYFQNEAQLEKSRLLSDRFSAERPKGSFSTLEIQRTEQGDSAMYLCASSFQEKLFFGSGTQLSVL.

V and J are TRBV11-2 and TRBJ2-1, with TRBD1 matching over 7 bases. V lost 1 base and J lost 2; bases outside the gene matches: 5. Germline V gene sequence: CDR1 SGHAT, CDR2 FQNNGV. This CDR3 comprises 16 residues. CDR3 in DNA: TGTGCCAGCAGCTTAGTCAACAGGGGAGCCTACAATGAGCAGTTCTTC. Translation: CASSLVNRGAYNEQFF. The full variable domain, completed using reference TRBV11-2 and TRBJ2-1, is EAGVAQSPRYKIIEKRQSVAFWCNPISGHATLYWYQQILGQGPKLLIQFQNNGVVDDSQLPKDRFSAERLKGVDSTLKIQPAKLEDSAVYLCASSLVNRGAYNEQFFGPGTRLTVL.

This clonotype occurred many times. CDR3 amino acids: CASSLESYEQYV. For the CDR3, the DNA is TGTGCCAGCAGTTTAGAGTCCTACGAGCAGTACGTC. This rearrangement joins TRBV12-3 or TRBV12-4 to TRBJ2-7; D call uncertain. CDR3 length equals 12 residues. Trimming cost V 1 base and J 1 base, with 2 bases left between them.

The sample holds many counts of this clonotype. The chain couples TRBV5-1 to TRBJ2-1, with TRBD2 as a possible D gene (6 bases). V was pared by 0 bases and J by 8 bases, with 12 bases between. Germline V gene lookup returns CDR1 SGHRS and CDR2 YFSETQ. CDR3 length equals 14 residues. DNA of the CDR3: TGCGCCAGCAGCTTGGGGCTAGCGCTCGATGAGCAGTTCTTC. Translating gives CASSLGLALDEQFF.

This clonotype was detected many times. V usage is TRBV12-3 or TRBV12-4 and J usage is TRBJ2-1, with TRBD2 matching 15 bases. Losses at the gene ends were 5 bases for V and 7 bases for J; bases not matched to a gene: 6. The CDR3 is 16 amino acids. CDR3 loop: CASSSRTSGRDNEQFF. CDR3 coding DNA: TGTGCCAGCAGTAGCCGGACTAGCGGGAGGGATAATGAGCAGTTCTTC.

This clonotype was observed a handful of times. The V and J genes are TRBV7-9 and TRBJ1-4, with no clear D. This CDR3 spans 13 amino acids. The ends were cut back, 5 bases at V and 2 bases at J, with 6 bases in the middle. From germline, CDR1 is SEHNR and CDR2 FQNEAQ (reference sequence). CDR3 DNA: TGTGCCAGCAGCGGGCCTACTAATGAAAAACTGTTTTTT. Translation: CASSGPTNEKLFF.

A few counts support this clonotype. The chain has TRBV6-1 and TRBJ2-1; 11 positions match TRBD2. V gave up 6 bases and J gave up 4 bases; unmatched junction bases: 8. The CDR3 length is 16 residues. Germline CDR1 MNHNS, CDR2 SASEGT. CDR3 amino acids: CASRAKTSGIYNEQFF. CDR3 nucleotides: TGTGCCAGCAGAGCCAAGACTAGCGGGATTTACAATGAGCAGTTCTTC.

At least ten counts were recorded for this clonotype. J is TRBJ2-7 and V is TRBV10-3; TRBD2 matches 9 bases. CDR1 is ENHRY, CDR2 SYGVKD, per germline. The CDR3 consists of 16 residues. Trimming cost V 0 bases and J 7 bases; bases outside gene matches: 10. CDR3 sequence reads: CAISESRVAGDGEQYF. The CDR3 DNA follows: TGTGCCATCAGTGAGTCGAGGGTAGCGGGAGACGGGGAGCAGTACTTC.